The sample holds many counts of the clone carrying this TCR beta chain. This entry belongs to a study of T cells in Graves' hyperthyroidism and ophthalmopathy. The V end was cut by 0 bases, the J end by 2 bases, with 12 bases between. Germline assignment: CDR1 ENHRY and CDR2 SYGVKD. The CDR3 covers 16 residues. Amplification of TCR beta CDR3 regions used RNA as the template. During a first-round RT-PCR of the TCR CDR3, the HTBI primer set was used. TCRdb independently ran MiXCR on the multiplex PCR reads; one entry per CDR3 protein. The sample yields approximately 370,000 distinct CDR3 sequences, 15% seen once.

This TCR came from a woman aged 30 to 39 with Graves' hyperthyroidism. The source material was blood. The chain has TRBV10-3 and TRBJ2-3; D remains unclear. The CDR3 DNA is TGTGCCATCAGTGAGTCTATGAGTCCCGTCACAGATACGCAGTATTTT. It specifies CAISESMSPVTDTQYF.